The clone carrying this T cell receptor (beta chain) was detected only once. Its antigen remains unknown. The data are from a study of blood T cells in healthy people across ages. General study points: It was held that the diversity estimates obtained from one million T cells were underestimates. Roughly linearly, TCR beta diversity per million T cells fell as age increased.

Ten milliliters of peripheral blood were drawn from each donor. The V end lost 2 bases, the J end lost 6 bases, and 20 bases lay between the germline ends. Per germline, CDR1 SGHRS and CDR2 YFSETQ. The CDR3 spans 17 residues. A J-beta primer mix and a sample-barcoded 5' primer were used in a second PCR of about 6 to 12 cycles. A template-switch adaptor with 12 random nucleotides tagged each cDNA molecule. TCRdb ran MiXCR on the 5' RACE reads and lists one entry per CDR3 protein. The sample holds 780,000 or so distinct CDR3 sequences; 56% are singletons and the top ten take under 30%. The V gene is TRBV5-1, the J gene TRBJ2-2, with D perhaps given as TRBD1 or TRBD2 (6 bases each). The sequence derives from a middle-aged man in good health. Material: blood. Here the CDR3 reads CASSLLVGGPSSGELFF. CDR3 DNA sequence: TGCGCCAGCAGCTTATTAGTTGGGGGGCCTTCTTCCGGGGAGCTGTTTTTT. The full variable domain, completed using reference TRBV5-1 and TRBJ2-2, is KAGVTQTPRYLIKTRGQQVTLSCSPISGHRSVSWYQQTPGQGLQFLFEYFSETQRNKGNFPGRFSGRQFSNSRSEMNVSTLELGDSALYLCASSLLVGGPSSGELFFGEGSRLTVL.